The source of this TCR beta chain is a study of blood T cell repertoires in COVID-19. Study background: The United States, Italy and Spain were the sources of the acute and convalescent COVID-19 samples.

While infection was still active, Seattle patients were enrolled and then followed longitudinally. This clone was seen a few times. V gave up 1 base and J gave up 9 bases; unmatched junction bases: 6. Looked up from germline, CDR1 is SEHNR and CDR2 is FQNEAQ (reference sequence). CDR3 length equals 15 residues. Original processing notes: The assay estimated nucleated cells by amplifying reference gene primers. Sequencing was performed with immunoSEQ multiplex PCR; in TCRdb, only in-frame clones are kept and a portion is missing. V, J and clone size reflect that table, while D and trimming were determined from the DNA. Here the sample spans about 300,000 clones, roughly 88% being singletons.

Sequencing input: peripheral blood. The receptor's source is a woman under 40 with COVID-19, enrolled during active disease. V is TRBV7-9 and J is TRBJ2-1; TRBD1 aligns across 10 bases. CDR3 sequence reads: CASSLDIGTGVEQFF. In DNA, the CDR3 is TGTGCCAGCAGCTTAGACATCGGGACAGGGGTTGAGCAGTTCTTC.